Here is one T cell receptor (beta chain) with its context. J was trimmed by 2 bases and V by 2 bases; bases with no gene match: 5. This CDR3 is 16 amino acids long. Germline V CDR1 and CDR2: MNHEY, SVGAGI. Clones were read by immunoSEQ multiplex PCR, and TCRdb kept only the in-frame ones, dropping some. Of roughly 180,000 clones in the sample, 70% to 90% were seen once. The data originate from a study of blood T cell repertoires in COVID-19. The origin of this receptor is a woman aged 30 to 39 with active or convalescent COVID-19. Sequencing used peripheral blood. The chain has TRBV6-5 and TRBJ2-3; TRBD2 aligns across 9 bases. The chain's CDR3 is CASSYAAGGTTDTQYF. CDR3 bases: TGTGCCAGCAGTTACGCAGCGGGGGGTACCACAGATACGCAGTATTTT.